Listed below are T cell receptor beta chains from one sample, sequenced in a study of identical twins. TCRdb called the 5' RACE reads again in MiXCR, with one record for every CDR3 protein. The sample lists just under 550,000 distinct CDR3 sequences, 12% to 15% occurring once. These data are also associated with another study on yellow fever vaccine responses in identical twins.

Material for sequencing was CD4+ T cells sorted from blood. Receptors originate from a woman under 30 in good health. The conserved cysteine and the conserved F or W are not part of the CDR3 here.

j_call v_call cdr3_aa
TRBJ2-5 TRBV24-1 ATGTGGVETQY
TRBJ2-5 TRBV14 ASSGGRPDLWTQY
TRBJ1-5 TRBV4-2 ASSQELSGQGAPSNQPQH
TRBJ2-1 TRBV6-1 ASHPRTSGPTVYNEQF
TRBJ2-2 TRBV29-1 SVETGLAGGTGELF
TRBJ1-5 TRBV24-1 ATSDLNNQPQH
TRBJ2-5 TRBV10-2 ASSEAGGQETQY
TRBJ1-1 TRBV29-1 SADDRGLAEAF
TRBJ2-5 TRBV4-2 ASSQESGMAQY
TRBJ2-2 TRBV7-9 ASHGPTNTGELF
TRBJ2-1 TRBV27 ASSPLGLAGGGEQF
TRBJ2-1 TRBV20-1 SASDGRGLNEQF
TRBJ2-2 TRBV14 ASSQSATGELF
TRBJ2-7 TRBV28 AVAKTGTPSEQY
TRBJ2-1 TRBV12-5 ASVSSGAHNEQF
TRBJ2-4 TRBV12-3/TRBV12-4 ASSFGAILAKNIQY
TRBJ1-1 TRBV6-5 ASRLQGTLSKGEAF
TRBJ1-5 TRBV20-1 SARAGDGISNQPQH
TRBJ2-1 TRBV7-9 ASSLSSGVTGNEQF
TRBJ1-2 TRBV5-1 ASSGSLSLRGYT
TRBJ1-1 TRBV12-3/TRBV12-4 ASSLGLSNTEAF
TRBJ2-1 TRBV7-2 ASSTTSGGYNEQF
TRBJ2-5 TRBV5-1 ASSIGTREETQY
TRBJ1-1 TRBV20-1 SARDPETGVTEAF
TRBJ2-3 TRBV9 ASSVDPTDTQY
TRBJ2-7 TRBV5-1 ASSLSGGYEQY
TRBJ2-1 TRBV7-9 ASSPGTEQF
TRBJ2-2 TRBV6-2/TRBV6-3 ASSYSVRSPNTGELF
TRBJ2-2 TRBV6-5 ASSFRTGLGGELF
TRBJ1-2 TRBV12-3/TRBV12-4 ASSRSGDYGYT
TRBJ2-1 TRBV18 ASSPDSAAGAEQF
TRBJ2-3 TRBV14 ASSQDRLTSKQY
TRBJ2-1 TRBV12-3/TRBV12-4 ASSLGPLGYNEQF
TRBJ1-2 TRBV7-9 ASSLALRGPIGYT
TRBJ2-1 TRBV24-1 ATSDSTYNEQF
TRBJ2-4 TRBV14 ASSQVAGAEAKNIQY
TRBJ2-4 TRBV5-4 ASSPGQGVIQY
TRBJ1-2 TRBV5-6 ASSVGSYGYT
TRBJ2-5 TRBV20-1 SATDTSIQETQY